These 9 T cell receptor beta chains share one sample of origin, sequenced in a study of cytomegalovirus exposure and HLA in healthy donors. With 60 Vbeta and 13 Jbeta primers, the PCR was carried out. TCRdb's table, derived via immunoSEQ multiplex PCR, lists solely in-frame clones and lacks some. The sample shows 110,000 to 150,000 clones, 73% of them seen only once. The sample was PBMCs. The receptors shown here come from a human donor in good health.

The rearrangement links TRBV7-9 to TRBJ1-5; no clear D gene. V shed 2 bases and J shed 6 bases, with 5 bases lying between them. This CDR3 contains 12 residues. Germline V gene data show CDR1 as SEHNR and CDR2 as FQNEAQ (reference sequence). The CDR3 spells CASSLPGQPQHF. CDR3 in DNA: TGTGCCAGCAGCTTACCGGGTCAGCCCCAGCATTTT.

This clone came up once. The CDR3 region has the DNA TGCAGCGTTATCGATATCCGGGGGGAGCAGTTCTTC. It translates to CSVIDIRGEQFF. The V call is TRBV29-1, the J call TRBJ2-1; D is perhaps TRBD2 (6 bases). The CDR3 is made up of 12 amino acids. The ends were cut back, 5 bases at V and 10 bases at J, with 15 bases in the middle. Germline V gene data show CDR1 as SQVTM and CDR2 as ANQGSEA.

The CDR3 loop is CSVALRVGYTF. DNA of the CDR3: TGCAGTGTCGCCCTCAGGGTTGGCTACACCTTC. This sequence joins TRBV20-1 and TRBJ1-2; D may be TRBD1 (5 bases). The germline V gene has CDR1 DFQATT and CDR2 SNEGSKA (reference sequence). This CDR3 spans 11 amino acids. Trimming left V 7 bases short and J 7 bases short, with 13 bases between.

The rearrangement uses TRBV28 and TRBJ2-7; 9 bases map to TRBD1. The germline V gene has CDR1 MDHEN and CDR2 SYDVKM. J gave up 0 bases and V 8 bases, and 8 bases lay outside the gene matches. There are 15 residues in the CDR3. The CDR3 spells CASRRTGASSYEQYF. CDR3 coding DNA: TGTGCCAGCCGGCGGACAGGGGCGAGCTCCTACGAGCAGTACTTC.

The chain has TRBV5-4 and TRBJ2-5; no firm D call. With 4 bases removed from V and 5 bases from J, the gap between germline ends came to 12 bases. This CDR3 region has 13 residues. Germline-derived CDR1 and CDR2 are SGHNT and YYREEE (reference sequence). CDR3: CASSPHSIETQYF. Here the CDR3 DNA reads TGTGCCAGCAGCCCTCATAGTATTGAGACCCAGTACTTC. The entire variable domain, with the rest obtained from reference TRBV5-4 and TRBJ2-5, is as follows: ETGVTQSPTHLIKTRGQQVTLRCSSQSGHNTVSWYQQALGQGPQFIFQYYREEENGRGNFPPRFSGLQFPNYSSELNVNALELDDSALYLCASSPHSIETQYFGPGTRLLVL.

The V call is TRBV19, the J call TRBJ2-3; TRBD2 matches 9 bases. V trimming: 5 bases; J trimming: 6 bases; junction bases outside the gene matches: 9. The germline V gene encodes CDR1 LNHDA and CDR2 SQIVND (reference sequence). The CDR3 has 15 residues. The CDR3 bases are TGTGCCAGTAGTGTTTGGCGGGGGGGCCGGGATACGCAGTATTTT. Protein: CASSVWRGGRDTQYF.

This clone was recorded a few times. CDR3 sequence (DNA): TGTGCCAGCAGTGAACTAGTCAGGGATAGCAATCAGCCCCAGCATTTT. It encodes CASSELVRDSNQPQHF. The chain has TRBV6-1 and TRBJ1-5, with D possibly TRBD1 on 5 matching bases. The CDR3 consists of 16 residues. CDR1 is MNHNS and CDR2 is SASEGT in the germline V gene. V dropped 2 bases and J dropped 0 bases, with 11 bases sitting between them.

The CDR3 protein is CASSLYRNTQYF. The CDR3 DNA sequence: TGTGCCAGCAGTTTATACAGGAATACGCAGTATTTT. V is TRBV28 and J is TRBJ2-3; tentatively, D is TRBD1 (5 bases). The germline gives CDR1 MDHEN, CDR2 SYDVKM. The CDR3 is 12 residues long. V lost 1 base and J lost 7, with 6 bases in between. Supplemented by reference TRBV28 and TRBJ2-3, the full variable domain reads DVKVTQSSRYLVKRTGEKVFLECVQDMDHENMFWYRQDPGLGLRLIYFSYDVKMKEKGDIPEGYSVSREKKERFSLILESASTNQTSMYLCASSLYRNTQYFGPGTRLTVL.

As DNA, the CDR3 is TGTGCCTGGAGTCAAAGGGAGACTGAAGCTTTCTTT. This translates into CAWSQRETEAFF. This chain connects TRBV30 to TRBJ1-1; D not resolved. The germline V and J ends were trimmed by 2 bases and 5 bases, with 9 bases remaining between them. The CDR3 is made up of 12 amino acids. Per germline, CDR1 GTSNPN and CDR2 SVGIG (reference sequence).